Listed below are T cell receptor beta chains from one sample, sequenced in a study of T cells after yellow fever vaccination. From the 5' RACE reads, TCRdb called clonotypes with MiXCR, one entry per CDR3 protein. The sample gives 60,000 to 85,000 distinct CDR3 sequences, approximately 7% of which show up once; around 35% is in the top ten. The sample here was CD8+ T cells sorted from PBMCs, taken 5 to 6 days after the first yellow fever vaccination. The receptors derive from a man aged 18 to 29 who received the YFV17D yellow fever vaccine. Each CDR3 is given with its conserved first and last residue. D genes are given only for firm matches. Only part of the rows carry a size: once, few, many, or a class if the clone is expanded.

J gene,V gene,D gene,clone size,CDR3 DNA,CDR3 protein
TRBJ2-1,TRBV6-2/TRBV6-3,.,.,TGTGCCAGCAGTTACTCCCAGTGGGGGTTGGGGCAGTTCTTC,CASSYSQWGLGQFF
TRBJ2-1,TRBV9,.,few,TGTGCCAGCAGCGGGGAGCGAGACCTTGAATCCGAGCAGTTCTTC,CASSGERDLESEQFF
TRBJ2-6,TRBV7-9,.,few,TGTGCCAGCAGCTTACGCCCCTCTGGGGCCAACGTCCTGACTTTC,CASSLRPSGANVLTF
TRBJ2-3,TRBV12-5,.,few,TGTGCTAGTGGCATAGGAGGGAACGGTACGCAGTATTTT,CASGIGGNGTQYF
TRBJ2-3,TRBV29-1,TRBD2,few,TGCAGCGTCCTTGAGGCGGGGGGGCTGCGTGATACGCAGTATTTT,CSVLEAGGLRDTQYF
TRBJ1-2,TRBV4-3,.,many,TGCGCCAGCAGCCCTAGAGGGCCCTATGGCTACACCTTC,CASSPRGPYGYTF
TRBJ2-2,TRBV6-4,TRBD2,many,TGTGCCAGCAGTGAAAGCGGGGGGGCCACCGGGGAGCTGTTTTTT,CASSESGGATGELFF
TRBJ2-2,TRBV4-1,TRBD2,many,TGCGCCAGCAGCCAAGTTGCGGGGGATGCCGGGGAGCTGTTTTTT,CASSQVAGDAGELFF
TRBJ2-5,TRBV20-1,TRBD1,few,TGCAGTGCTACCAAGGACAGGGTGGAGACCCAGTACTTC,CSATKDRVETQYF
TRBJ2-5,TRBV4-1,TRBD2,many,TGCGCCAGCAGCCCAGCCGGGACTAGCGCCAGAGAGACCCAGTACTTC,CASSPAGTSARETQYF
TRBJ2-7,TRBV4-3,TRBD1,many,TGCGCCAGCAGCCAAGATTTGTCAGGGGGCGTCGACGAGCAGTACTTC,CASSQDLSGGVDEQYF
TRBJ1-1,TRBV12-3/TRBV12-4,.,many,TGTGCCAGCAGTTTCGCAGGGACCACTGAAGCTTTCTTT,CASSFAGTTEAFF
TRBJ1-2,TRBV5-4,.,.,TGTGCCAGCAGCTTTGGGGCAGAAGAAGCTAACTATGGCTACACCTTC,CASSFGAEEANYGYTF
TRBJ2-5,TRBV12-3/TRBV12-4,.,.,TGTGCCAGCAGTCCGGGGTCAAGGGACGAGACCCAGTACTTC,CASSPGSRDETQYF
TRBJ2-7,TRBV5-1,.,.,TGCGCCAGCAGCTTGGGTAGGGGGGCGCTCTCCTACGAGCAGTACTTC,CASSLGRGALSYEQYF
TRBJ1-1,TRBV29-1,.,.,TGCAGCGTGGGCAGGGACACTGAAGCTTTCTTT,CSVGRDTEAFF
TRBJ2-5,TRBV5-1,.,.,TGCGCCAGCTCCCTCCGGGGCCCGTGGGGGGCAGAGACCCAGTACTTC,CASSLRGPWGAETQYF
TRBJ2-1,TRBV28,.,few,TGTGCCAGCAGTTCGCCGGGTAGCCCCCCCCACAATGAGCAGTTCTTC,CASSSPGSPPHNEQFF
TRBJ1-2,TRBV2,.,.,TGTGCCAGCGCCTATGGGAAGGGTGGTAACTATGGCTACACCTTC,CASAYGKGGNYGYTF
TRBJ1-2,TRBV11-2,TRBD1,.,TGTGCCAGCAGCTTAGAAATCGGTGGGACAGGGTCTGACTCGCTCTTC,CASSLEIGGTGSDSLF
TRBJ1-1,TRBV6-2/TRBV6-3,.,many,TGTGCCAGCAGTTACTCGAGGGCGGGGGCGGACACTGAAGCTTTCTTT,CASSYSRAGADTEAFF
TRBJ2-2,TRBV4-3,TRBD1,few,TGCGCCAGCAGCCAAGGGACAGGGGGCGACACCGGGGAGCTGTTTTTT,CASSQGTGGDTGELFF
TRBJ1-2,TRBV29-1,TRBD1,few,TGCAGCGCACCGGGACAGGGAACCAACTATGGCTACACCTTC,CSAPGQGTNYGYTF
TRBJ2-1,TRBV7-2,TRBD2,many,TGTGCCAGCAGCCCCGGACTAGCGGGGAACAATGAGCAGTTCTTC,CASSPGLAGNNEQFF
TRBJ2-2,TRBV10-1,.,many,TGCGCCAGCAGTGAACGGGCCGGGGAGCTGTTTTTT,CASSERAGELFF
TRBJ1-2,TRBV2,.,.,TGTGCCAGCAGTGAGTGGGGCGGCTATGGCTACACCTTC,CASSEWGGYGYTF
TRBJ2-5,TRBV7-2,.,.,TGTGCCAGCAGCCGCCCGGGGGAGACCCAGTACTTC,CASSRPGETQYF
TRBJ2-1,TRBV12-3/TRBV12-4,TRBD2,few,TGTGCCAGCAGAATAGCGGGGGGGGACAATGAGCAGTTCTTC,CASRIAGGDNEQFF
TRBJ1-1,TRBV12-3/TRBV12-4,.,.,TGTGCCAGCAGGCCCGGCTCAAACACTGAAGCTTTCTTT,CASRPGSNTEAFF
TRBJ2-5,TRBV29-1,.,many,TGCAGCGTTGAAAGCCTACAAGAGACCCAGTACTTC,CSVESLQETQYF
TRBJ1-5,TRBV28,.,few,TGTGCCAGCACTCTGGGCAGTCAGCCCCAGCATTTT,CASTLGSQPQHF
TRBJ1-1,TRBV12-3/TRBV12-4,TRBD1,.,TGTGCCAGCAGTAACGGACAGGGATGGGGCACTGAAGCTTTCTTT,CASSNGQGWGTEAFF
TRBJ1-6,TRBV9,TRBD1,many,TGTGCCAGCAGCCCCGGGGACAGGGGAAATTCACCCCTCCACTTT,CASSPGDRGNSPLHF
TRBJ1-5,TRBV9,.,.,TGTGCCAGCGGACCCGACAATCAGCCCCAGCATTTT,CASGPDNQPQHF
TRBJ2-7,TRBV27,.,many,TGTGCCAGCAGTCCCTTTGGTAGTCGAGGGCAGTACTTC,CASSPFGSRGQYF
TRBJ2-6,TRBV4-3,.,many,TGCGCCAGCAGCCCAGGCTTCAGCTCTGGGGCCAACGTCCTGACTTTC,CASSPGFSSGANVLTF
TRBJ1-3,TRBV6-1,.,few,TGTGCCAGCAGTGAAGCAGACAGTCTCTCTGGAAACACCATATATTTT,CASSEADSLSGNTIYF
TRBJ2-2,TRBV19,TRBD1,many,TGTGCCAGTAGTATTCCGGGACAGGGACCCGGGGAGCTGTTTTTT,CASSIPGQGPGELFF
TRBJ2-3,TRBV19,.,.,TGTGCCAGTTCCCAGGGTTGTGATACGCAGTATTTT,CASSQGCDTQYF
TRBJ1-4,TRBV21-1,.,few,TGTGCCAGCAGCTCGGGAACAAATGAAAAACTGTTTTTT,CASSSGTNEKLFF
TRBJ1-4,TRBV29-1,.,many,TGCAGCGTTGGCCAGGGTGGGGAAAAACTGTTTTTT,CSVGQGGEKLFF
TRBJ2-1,TRBV27,.,.,TGTGCCAGCAGTTTAGCGGGACACTACAATGAGCAGTTCTTC,CASSLAGHYNEQFF
TRBJ1-1,TRBV29-1,TRBD1,few,TGCAGCGTGTCAAGACCGGACAGGGGCACTGAAGCTTTCTTT,CSVSRPDRGTEAFF
TRBJ2-2,TRBV11-2,TRBD1,few,TGTGCCAGCAGCTTAGTCCCAGGGACAGGGCTCGCCGGGGAGCTGTTTTTT,CASSLVPGTGLAGELFF
TRBJ2-5,TRBV11-2,.,many,TGTGCCAGCAGCTTAGATTGGAGGTCGGGGGCCTCCTCCGGGGAGACCCAGTACTTC,CASSLDWRSGASSGETQYF
TRBJ2-3,TRBV6-1,TRBD2,.,TGTGCCAGCAGCAAGACTAGCGGGACCTCCACAGATACGCAGTATTTT,CASSKTSGTSTDTQYF
TRBJ1-2,TRBV12-3/TRBV12-4,TRBD1,few,TGTGCCAGCAGTCTGACAGGGCACGGCTACACCTTC,CASSLTGHGYTF
TRBJ2-1,TRBV7-9,TRBD2,.,TGTGCCAGCAGCTTATATAGCGGGGGGTACTCCTACAATGAGCAGTTCTTC,CASSLYSGGYSYNEQFF
TRBJ2-1,TRBV27,.,many,TGTGCCAGCAGTTGGATCCGGACAGACAATGAGCAGTTCTTC,CASSWIRTDNEQFF
TRBJ2-1,TRBV6-1,.,few,TGTGCCAGCAGTGACGACGCAGGGGGGTTCTACAATGAGCAGTTCTTC,CASSDDAGGFYNEQFF
TRBJ1-5,TRBV27,.,many,TGTGCCAGCAGTTTATTACCAGGGGCCCCGGAGGAGCATTTT,CASSLLPGAPEEHF
TRBJ2-1,TRBV5-8,.,.,TGTGCCAGCAGCTTGACGTGGAATGAGCAGTTCTTC,CASSLTWNEQFF
TRBJ2-3,TRBV9,TRBD1,.,TGTGCCAGCAGCCCCGGACAGGCTAGCACAGATACGCAGTATTTT,CASSPGQASTDTQYF